What follows is one TCR beta chain and its context. Its cognate antigen is unknown. Primers for the PCR totalled 60 Vbeta and 13 Jbeta. Sequencing was performed with immunoSEQ multiplex PCR; in TCRdb, only in-frame clones are kept and a portion is missing. The sample yields approximately 110,000 clones, approximately 80% seen once. The sample belongs to a study of cytomegalovirus exposure and HLA in healthy donors. On the study more broadly: In terms of ancestry, the Caucasian-associated cluster contained 81% of the 350 to 450 genotyped donors.

Germline CDR1 is SGHNT and CDR2 is YYREEE (reference sequence). Trimming removed 0 bases at V and 7 bases at J, with 17 bases between. This CDR3 contains 16 residues. Notes on the study in general: According to the study, around 180 TCR beta chains were cytomegalovirus-associated. An analysis was carried out later, and it reportedly showed fewer N-insertions in an Asian-associated ancestry cluster than the approximately 700-donor mean.

The chain combines TRBV5-4 with TRBJ2-1; D may be TRBD2 (7 bases). The clonotype was recovered from a woman aged 18-29 years in good health and CMV-seropositive. Sequenced sample: PBMCs. The CDR3 region has the DNA TGTGCCAGCAGCTTGGCCGGGGGGCCCAGTGTAAATGAGCAGTTCTTC. This encodes CASSLAGGPSVNEQFF.